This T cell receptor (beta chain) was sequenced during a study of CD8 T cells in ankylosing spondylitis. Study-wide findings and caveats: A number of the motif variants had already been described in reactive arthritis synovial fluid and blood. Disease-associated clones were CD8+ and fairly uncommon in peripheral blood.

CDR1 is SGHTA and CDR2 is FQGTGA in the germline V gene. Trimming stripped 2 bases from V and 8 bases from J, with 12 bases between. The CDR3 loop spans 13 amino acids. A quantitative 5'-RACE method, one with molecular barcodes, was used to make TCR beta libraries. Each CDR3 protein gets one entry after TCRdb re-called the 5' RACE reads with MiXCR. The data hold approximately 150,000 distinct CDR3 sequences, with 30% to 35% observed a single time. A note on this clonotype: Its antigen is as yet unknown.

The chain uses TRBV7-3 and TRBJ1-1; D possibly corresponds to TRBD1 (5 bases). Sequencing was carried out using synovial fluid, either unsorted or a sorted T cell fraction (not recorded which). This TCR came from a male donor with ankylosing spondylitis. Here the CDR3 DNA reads TGTGCCAGCAGCTTAGGGGCAGACAGAGAAGCTTTCTTT. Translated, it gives CASSLGADREAFF.